The 2 T cell receptor beta chains reported below all come from one sample, sequenced in a study of shared clonotypes between healthy human individuals. Sequenced by immunoSEQ multiplex PCR; TCRdb stores in-frame clones only, minus some. The table shows about 680,000 clones, with around 74% occurring only once. Material: memory CD4+ T cells sorted from blood. The subset: CD45RA-negative fraction. The source is a woman in her twenties or thirties in good health.

V and J are TRBV28 and TRBJ2-7; 9 nucleotides align to TRBD1. Looked up from germline, CDR1 is MDHEN and CDR2 is SYDVKM. The CDR3 is made up of 15 amino acids. The junction had 8 bases not matched to a gene; V was cut back by 2 bases and J by 6 bases. The CDR3 region is CASSLRGQGVGEQYF. DNA of the CDR3: TGTGCCAGCAGTTTACGGGGACAGGGTGTTGGCGAGCAGTACTTC.

This clone was seen a single time. The DNA for the CDR3 is TGTGCCAGCAGTAGACTAGCGGGAGGTCGGGAGCAGTACTTC. It encodes CASSRLAGGREQYF. The chain couples TRBV27 to TRBJ2-7; 13 nucleotides match TRBD2. V lost 5 bases to trimming and J lost 7 bases; unmatched junction nucleotides: 5. CDR1 and CDR2 from the germline V gene are MNHEY and SMNVEV (reference sequence). This CDR3 is 14 amino acids long.